This is a list of T cell receptor beta chains from one sample in a study of control samples from healthy donors and cancer patients. Profiled with immunoSEQ multiplex PCR; TCRdb holds only in-frame clones, not every one. The sample holds approximately 100,000 clones; about 83% are singletons and the top ten take approximately 2%. Sequenced input: blood. All receptors derive from a woman aged 40 to 49 in good health. CDR3s include the opening cysteine and the closing phenylalanine or tryptophan. D genes are given only for firm matches. Clone size is not always given. Where it is, it says once, few, many or a class for expanded clones.

cdr3_length: 17; v_call: TRBV4-3; clone_size: .; d_call: .; j_call: TRBJ2-1; cdr3_nt: TGCGCCAGCAGCCAAGATAAGGCGAGCGGCCCCTACAATGAGCAGTTCTTC; cdr3_aa: CASSQDKASGPYNEQFF
cdr3_length: 14; v_call: TRBV29-1; clone_size: .; d_call: .; j_call: TRBJ2-2; cdr3_nt: TGCAGCGTCCTCCAACAGGCGAACACCGGGGAGCTGTTTTTT; cdr3_aa: CSVLQQANTGELFF
cdr3_length: 15; v_call: TRBV11-3; clone_size: .; d_call: TRBD1; j_call: TRBJ2-1; cdr3_nt: TGTGCCAGCACCGAACCGGGACAGGTGAACAATGAGCAGTTCTTC; cdr3_aa: CASTEPGQVNNEQFF
cdr3_length: 14; v_call: TRBV5-1; clone_size: .; d_call: TRBD1; j_call: TRBJ1-2; cdr3_nt: TGCGCCAGCAGCTTAGATGACAGGGTGGGTGGCTACACCTTC; cdr3_aa: CASSLDDRVGGYTF
cdr3_length: 14; v_call: TRBV18; clone_size: .; d_call: .; j_call: TRBJ1-1; cdr3_nt: TGTGCCAGCTCATGGGACCCTGGGCCCCGTGAAGCTTTCTTT; cdr3_aa: CASSWDPGPREAFF
cdr3_length: 18; v_call: TRBV4-1; clone_size: .; d_call: .; j_call: TRBJ2-6; cdr3_nt: TGCGCCAGCAGCCAATTTGCAGGGGGGACCTCTGGGGCCAACGTCCTGACTTTC; cdr3_aa: CASSQFAGGTSGANVLTF
cdr3_length: 11; v_call: TRBV20-1; clone_size: once; d_call: TRBD1; j_call: TRBJ1-1; cdr3_nt: TGCAGTGCTAACAGGGGCACTGAAGCTTTCTTT; cdr3_aa: CSANRGTEAFF
cdr3_length: 17; v_call: TRBV5-1; clone_size: .; d_call: TRBD2; j_call: TRBJ2-1; cdr3_nt: TGCGCCAGCAGCTCCGGACTAGCGGGGGCCGGATACAATGAGCAGTTCTTC; cdr3_aa: CASSSGLAGAGYNEQFF
cdr3_length: 13; v_call: TRBV4-1; clone_size: once; d_call: TRBD2; j_call: TRBJ2-7; cdr3_nt: TGCGCCAGCAGCCAAGGCGGGGGCTACGAGCAGTACTTC; cdr3_aa: CASSQGGGYEQYF
cdr3_length: 16; v_call: TRBV4-1; clone_size: .; d_call: .; j_call: TRBJ2-7; cdr3_nt: TGCGCCAGCAGCCATCCCCGGGACGGATTTCCCTACGAGCAGTACTTC; cdr3_aa: CASSHPRDGFPYEQYF
cdr3_length: 15; v_call: TRBV18; clone_size: .; d_call: TRBD1; j_call: TRBJ1-1; cdr3_nt: TGTGCCAGCTCACTCACAGGGGACGTGAACACTGAAGCTTTCTTT; cdr3_aa: CASSLTGDVNTEAFF
cdr3_length: 15; v_call: TRBV4-3; clone_size: once; d_call: .; j_call: TRBJ1-1; cdr3_nt: TGCGCCAGCAGCCAAGACTCACAAGCGAACACTGAAGCTTTCTTT; cdr3_aa: CASSQDSQANTEAFF
cdr3_length: 14; v_call: TRBV20-1; clone_size: .; d_call: TRBD2; j_call: TRBJ2-1; cdr3_nt: TGCAGTGCTAGTCGAGCGGGGGCCCCGAATGAGCAGTTCTTC; cdr3_aa: CSASRAGAPNEQFF
cdr3_length: 14; v_call: TRBV30; clone_size: .; d_call: .; j_call: TRBJ1-3; cdr3_nt: TGTGCCTGGACGAGGGGGGGCAGTGGAAACACCATATATTTT; cdr3_aa: CAWTRGGSGNTIYF